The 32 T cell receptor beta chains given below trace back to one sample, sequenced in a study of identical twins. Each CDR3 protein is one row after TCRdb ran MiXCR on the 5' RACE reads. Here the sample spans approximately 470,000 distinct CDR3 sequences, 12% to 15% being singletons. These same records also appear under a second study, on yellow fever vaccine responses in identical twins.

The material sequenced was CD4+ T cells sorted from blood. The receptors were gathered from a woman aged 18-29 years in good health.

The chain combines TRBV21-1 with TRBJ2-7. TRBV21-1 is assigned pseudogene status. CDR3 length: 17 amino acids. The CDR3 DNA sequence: TGTGCCAGCAGCAAATTTACGAGGCACCTACCCTCCTACGAGCAGTACTTC. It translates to CASSKFTRHLPSYEQYF.

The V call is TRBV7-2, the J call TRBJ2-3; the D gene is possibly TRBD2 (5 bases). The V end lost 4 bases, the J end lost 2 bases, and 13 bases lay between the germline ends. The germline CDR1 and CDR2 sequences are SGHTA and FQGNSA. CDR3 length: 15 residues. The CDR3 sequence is CASSSSPGFTDTQYF. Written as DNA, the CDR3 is TGTGCCAGCAGCTCCTCTCCGGGGTTCACAGATACGCAGTATTTT.

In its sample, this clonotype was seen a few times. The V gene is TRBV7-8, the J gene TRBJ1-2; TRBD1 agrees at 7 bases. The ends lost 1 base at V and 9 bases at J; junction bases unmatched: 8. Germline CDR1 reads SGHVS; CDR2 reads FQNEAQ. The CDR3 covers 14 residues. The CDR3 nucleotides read TGTGCCAGCAGCTTAGTTACAGGGGAACGGAGCTACACCTTC. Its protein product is CASSLVTGERSYTF. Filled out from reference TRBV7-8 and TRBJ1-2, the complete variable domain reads GAGVSQSPRYKVAKRGQDVALRCDPISGHVSLFWYQQALGQGPEFLTYFQNEAQLDKSGLPSDRFFAERPEGSVSTLKIQRTQQEDSAVYLCASSLVTGERSYTFGSGTRLTVV.

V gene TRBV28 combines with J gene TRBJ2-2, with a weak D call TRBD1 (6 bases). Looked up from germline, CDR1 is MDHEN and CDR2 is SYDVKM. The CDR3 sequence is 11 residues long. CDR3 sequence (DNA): TGTGCTTCACAGGGTCCCGGGGAGCTGTTTTTT. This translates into CASQGPGELFF. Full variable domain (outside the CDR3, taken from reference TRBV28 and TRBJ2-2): DVKVTQSSRYLVKRTGEKVFLECVQDMDHENMFWYRQDPGLGLRLIYFSYDVKMKEKGDIPEGYSVSREKKERFSLILESASTNQTSMYLCASQGPGELFFGEGSRLTVL.

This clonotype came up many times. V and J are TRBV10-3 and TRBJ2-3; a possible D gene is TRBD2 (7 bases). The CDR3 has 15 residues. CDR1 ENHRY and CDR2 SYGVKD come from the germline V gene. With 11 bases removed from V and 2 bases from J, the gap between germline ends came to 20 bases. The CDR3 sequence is CAVSSPGGNTDTQYF. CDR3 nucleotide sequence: TGTGCCGTTTCGTCTCCGGGGGGCAACACAGATACGCAGTATTTT.

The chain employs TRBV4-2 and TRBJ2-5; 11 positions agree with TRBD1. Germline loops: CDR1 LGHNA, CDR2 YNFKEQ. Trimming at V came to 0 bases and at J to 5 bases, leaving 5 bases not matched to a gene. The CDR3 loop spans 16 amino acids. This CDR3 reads CASSQDWTGGGETQYF. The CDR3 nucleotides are TGTGCCAGCAGCCAAGATTGGACAGGGGGCGGGGAGACCCAGTACTTC.

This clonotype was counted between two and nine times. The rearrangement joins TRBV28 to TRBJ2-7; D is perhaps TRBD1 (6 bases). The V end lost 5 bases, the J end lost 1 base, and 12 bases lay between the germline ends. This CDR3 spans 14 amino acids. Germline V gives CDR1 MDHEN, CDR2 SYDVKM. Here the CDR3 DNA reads TGTGCCAGCAGTACCCCAGACAGGTCCTACGAGCAGTACTTC. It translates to CASSTPDRSYEQYF.

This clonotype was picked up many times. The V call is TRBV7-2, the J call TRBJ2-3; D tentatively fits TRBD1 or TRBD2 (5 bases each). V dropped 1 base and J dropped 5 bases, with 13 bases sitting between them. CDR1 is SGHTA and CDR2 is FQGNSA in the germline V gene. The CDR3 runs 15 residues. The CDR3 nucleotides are TGTGCCAGCAGCTTAGGGGGCGGGCCGGTAGATACGCAGTATTTT. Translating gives CASSLGGGPVDTQYF.

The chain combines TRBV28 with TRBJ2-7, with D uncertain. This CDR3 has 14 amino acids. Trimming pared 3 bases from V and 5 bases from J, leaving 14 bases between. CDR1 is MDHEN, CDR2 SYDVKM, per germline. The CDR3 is CASSFPTTGHEQYF. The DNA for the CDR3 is TGTGCCAGCAGTTTCCCCACCACCGGCCACGAGCAGTACTTC. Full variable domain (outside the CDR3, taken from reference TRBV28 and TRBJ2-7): DVKVTQSSRYLVKRTGEKVFLECVQDMDHENMFWYRQDPGLGLRLIYFSYDVKMKEKGDIPEGYSVSREKKERFSLILESASTNQTSMYLCASSFPTTGHEQYFGPGTRLTVT.

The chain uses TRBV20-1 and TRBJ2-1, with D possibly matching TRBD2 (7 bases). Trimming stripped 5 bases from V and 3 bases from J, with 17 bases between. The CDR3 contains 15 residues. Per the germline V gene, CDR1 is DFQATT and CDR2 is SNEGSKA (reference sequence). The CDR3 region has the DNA TGCAGTGCTCCTCGGGGGGCGTCCTACTACAATGAGCAGTTCTTC. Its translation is CSAPRGASYYNEQFF.

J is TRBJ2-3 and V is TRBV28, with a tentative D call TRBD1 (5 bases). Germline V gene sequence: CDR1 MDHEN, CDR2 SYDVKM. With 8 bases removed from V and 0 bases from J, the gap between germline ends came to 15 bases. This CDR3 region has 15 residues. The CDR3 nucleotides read TGTGCCAGCGGTGAATACAGGATTAGCACAGATACGCAGTATTTT. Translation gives CASGEYRISTDTQYF.

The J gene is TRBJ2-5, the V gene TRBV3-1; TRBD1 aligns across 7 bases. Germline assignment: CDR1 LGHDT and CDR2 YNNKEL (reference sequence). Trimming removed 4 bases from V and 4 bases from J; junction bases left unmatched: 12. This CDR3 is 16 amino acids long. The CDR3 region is CASSRTTGAPGETQYF. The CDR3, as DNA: TGTGCCAGCAGCCGAACAACAGGGGCGCCGGGAGAGACCCAGTACTTC.

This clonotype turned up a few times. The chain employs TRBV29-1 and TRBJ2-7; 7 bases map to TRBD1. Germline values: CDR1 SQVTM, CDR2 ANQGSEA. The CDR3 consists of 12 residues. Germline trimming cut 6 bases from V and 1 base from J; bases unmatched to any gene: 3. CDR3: CSVATGSYEQYF. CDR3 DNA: TGCAGCGTCGCGACAGGGTCCTACGAGCAGTACTTC.

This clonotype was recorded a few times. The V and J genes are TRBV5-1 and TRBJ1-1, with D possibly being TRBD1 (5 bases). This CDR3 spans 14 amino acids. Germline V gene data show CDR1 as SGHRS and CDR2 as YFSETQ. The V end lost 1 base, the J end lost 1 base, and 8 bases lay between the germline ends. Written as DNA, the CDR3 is TGCGCCAGCAGCTTGAGGGACGGGAACACTGAAGCTTTCTTT. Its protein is CASSLRDGNTEAFF.

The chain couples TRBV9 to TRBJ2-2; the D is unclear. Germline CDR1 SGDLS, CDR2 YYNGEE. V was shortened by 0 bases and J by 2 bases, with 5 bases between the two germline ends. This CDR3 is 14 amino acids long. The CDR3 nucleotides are TGTGCCAGCAGCGTAGTCATCAACACCGGGGAGCTGTTTTTT. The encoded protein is CASSVVINTGELFF.

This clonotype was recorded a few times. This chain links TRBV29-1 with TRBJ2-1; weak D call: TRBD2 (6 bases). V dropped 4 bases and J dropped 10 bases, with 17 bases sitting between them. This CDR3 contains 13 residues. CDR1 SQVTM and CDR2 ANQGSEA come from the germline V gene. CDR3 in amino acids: CSVGGGISQEQFF. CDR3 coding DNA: TGCAGCGTTGGTGGCGGGATATCGCAGGAGCAGTTCTTC.

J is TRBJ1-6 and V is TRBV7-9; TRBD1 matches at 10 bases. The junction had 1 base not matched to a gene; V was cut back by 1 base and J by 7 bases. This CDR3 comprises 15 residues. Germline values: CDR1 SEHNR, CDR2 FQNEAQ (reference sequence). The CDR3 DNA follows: TGTGCCAGCAGCTTAGGGGACAGGGGCAATTCACCCCTCCACTTT. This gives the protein CASSLGDRGNSPLHF.

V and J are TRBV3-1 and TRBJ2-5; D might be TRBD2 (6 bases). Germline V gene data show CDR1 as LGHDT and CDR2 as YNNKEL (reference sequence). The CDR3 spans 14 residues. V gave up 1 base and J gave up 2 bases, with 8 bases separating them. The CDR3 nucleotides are TGTGCCAGCAGCCAAGGACTAGTTCAAGAGACCCAGTACTTC. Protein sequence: CASSQGLVQETQYF.

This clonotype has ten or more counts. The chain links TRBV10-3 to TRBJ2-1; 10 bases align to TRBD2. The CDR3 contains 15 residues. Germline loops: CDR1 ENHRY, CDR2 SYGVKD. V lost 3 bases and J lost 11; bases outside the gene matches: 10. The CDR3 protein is CAISESLAGGPKQFF. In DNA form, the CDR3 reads TGTGCCATCAGTGAATCGTTAGCGGGGGGCCCCAAGCAGTTCTTC.

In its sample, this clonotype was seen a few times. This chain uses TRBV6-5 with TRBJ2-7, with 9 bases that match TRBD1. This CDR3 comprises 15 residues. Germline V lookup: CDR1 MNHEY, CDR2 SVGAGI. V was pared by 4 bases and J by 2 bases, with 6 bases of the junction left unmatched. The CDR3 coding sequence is TGTGCCAGCAGTTTCGGGACAGGGTATGCCTACGAGCAGTACTTC. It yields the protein CASSFGTGYAYEQYF.

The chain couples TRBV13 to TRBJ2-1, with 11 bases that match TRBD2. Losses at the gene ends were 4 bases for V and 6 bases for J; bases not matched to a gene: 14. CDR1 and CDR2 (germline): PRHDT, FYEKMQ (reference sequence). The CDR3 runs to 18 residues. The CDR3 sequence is CASSSIQIAGGPGNEQFF. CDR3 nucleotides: TGTGCCAGCAGCTCCATCCAGATAGCGGGAGGGCCGGGCAATGAGCAGTTCTTC.

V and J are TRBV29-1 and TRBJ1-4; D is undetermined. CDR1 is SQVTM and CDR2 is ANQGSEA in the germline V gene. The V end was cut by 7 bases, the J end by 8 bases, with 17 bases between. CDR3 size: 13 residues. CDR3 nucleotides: TGCAGCGCTGGAAGACTGGCTTCGGAAAAACTGTTTTTT. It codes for CSAGRLASEKLFF.

This CDR3 reads CASSFRVGGVSGTDTQYF. As DNA, the CDR3 is TGTGCCAGCAGTTTTAGGGTTGGCGGAGTGAGTGGCACAGATACGCAGTATTTT. The chain has TRBV12-3 or TRBV12-4 and TRBJ2-3, with D uncertain. This CDR3 is 18 amino acids long. The V and J ends lost 3 bases and 1 base respectively, with 20 bases between them.

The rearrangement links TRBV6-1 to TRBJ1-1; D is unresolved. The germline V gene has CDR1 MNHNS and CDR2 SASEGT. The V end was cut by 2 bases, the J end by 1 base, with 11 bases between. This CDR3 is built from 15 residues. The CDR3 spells CASSESWTGNTEAFF. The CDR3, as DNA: TGTGCCAGCAGTGAATCGTGGACGGGGAACACTGAAGCTTTCTTT.

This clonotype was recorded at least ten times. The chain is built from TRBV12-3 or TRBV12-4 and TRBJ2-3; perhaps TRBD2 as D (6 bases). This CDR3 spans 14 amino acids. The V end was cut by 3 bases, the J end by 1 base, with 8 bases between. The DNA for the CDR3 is TGTGCCAGCAGTTTTCCGGGGGGCACAGATACGCAGTATTTT. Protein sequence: CASSFPGGTDTQYF.

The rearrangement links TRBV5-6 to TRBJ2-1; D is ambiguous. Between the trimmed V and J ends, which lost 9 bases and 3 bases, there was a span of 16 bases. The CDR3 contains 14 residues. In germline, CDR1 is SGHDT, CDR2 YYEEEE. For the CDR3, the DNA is TGTGCCACTAGAGAAAGTGGTTTCTACAATGAGCAGTTCTTC. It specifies CATRESGFYNEQFF.

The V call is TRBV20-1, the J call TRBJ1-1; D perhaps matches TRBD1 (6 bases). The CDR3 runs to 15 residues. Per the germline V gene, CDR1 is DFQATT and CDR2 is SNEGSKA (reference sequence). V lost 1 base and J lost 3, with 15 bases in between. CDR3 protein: CSARGGEDSDTEAFF. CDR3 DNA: TGCAGTGCTAGAGGAGGAGAGGACAGTGACACTGAAGCTTTCTTT.

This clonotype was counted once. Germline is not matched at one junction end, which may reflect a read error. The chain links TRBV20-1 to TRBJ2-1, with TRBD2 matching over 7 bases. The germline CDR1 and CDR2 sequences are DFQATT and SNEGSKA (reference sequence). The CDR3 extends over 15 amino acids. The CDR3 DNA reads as TGCTGTGCTAGGGCGGGAGAGAGTTCCTACAATGAGCAGTTCTTC. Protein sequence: CCARAGESSYNEQFF.

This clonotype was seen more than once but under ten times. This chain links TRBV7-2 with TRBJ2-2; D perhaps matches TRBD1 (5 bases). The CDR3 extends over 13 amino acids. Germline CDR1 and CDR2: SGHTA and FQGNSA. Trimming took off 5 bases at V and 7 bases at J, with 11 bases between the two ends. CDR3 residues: CASSQTVIGELFF. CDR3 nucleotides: TGTGCCAGCAGCCAGACAGTAATCGGGGAGCTGTTTTTT.

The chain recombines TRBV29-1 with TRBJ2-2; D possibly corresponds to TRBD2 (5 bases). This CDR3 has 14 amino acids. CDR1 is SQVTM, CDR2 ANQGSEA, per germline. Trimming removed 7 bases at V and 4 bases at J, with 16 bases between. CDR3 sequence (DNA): TGCAGCGGGCGCGAGGGATCGGGCACCGGGGAGCTGTTTTTT. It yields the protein CSGREGSGTGELFF.

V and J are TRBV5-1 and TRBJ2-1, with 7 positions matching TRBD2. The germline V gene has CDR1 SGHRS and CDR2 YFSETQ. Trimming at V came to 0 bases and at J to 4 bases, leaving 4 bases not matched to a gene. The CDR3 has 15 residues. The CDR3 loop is CASSLESSGYNEQFF. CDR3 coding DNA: TGCGCCAGCAGCTTGGAGTCTAGCGGTTACAATGAGCAGTTCTTC.

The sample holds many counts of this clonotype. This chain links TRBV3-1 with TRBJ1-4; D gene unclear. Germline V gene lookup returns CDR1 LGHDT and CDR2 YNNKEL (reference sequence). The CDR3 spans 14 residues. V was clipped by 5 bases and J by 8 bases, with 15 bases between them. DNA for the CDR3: TGTGCCAGCAGCACCCCGGGGTTGATGGAAAAACTGTTTTTT. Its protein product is CASSTPGLMEKLFF.